This T cell receptor beta chain was profiled in a study of T-cell reconstitution after alpha-beta-depleted transplantation in children. A note on this clonotype: Antigen: not known.

Unique molecular identifiers featured in how the TCRbeta library was prepared. TCRdb re-analysed the PCR reads in MiXCR, keeping a single row per CDR3 protein. The repertoire holds roughly 420,000 distinct CDR3 sequences, 15% to 20% seen once, with just under 30% in the top ten. Whole-study findings and limits: Fresh T-cell production supplied most of the T-cell counts and diversity seen one year after transplant. There were reportedly several hundred expanded graft clones from which alpha-beta T cells came about two months after transplant. Some patients' high day-60 TCRbeta diversity was attributed to recipient cells surviving conditioning.

This TCR derives from a boy under three years old who had a stem cell transplant for Wiskott-Aldrich syndrome, so the T cells may come from the graft donor. Sequences were derived from PBMCs, mostly from graft donor cells, sampled 360 days after TCRalphabeta/CD19-depleted stem cell transplant.

Here the CDR3 DNA reads TGCGCCAGCAGCCGCGGACTAGCCTCTCAAGAGACCCAGTACTTC. Protein sequence: CASSRGLASQETQYF. This chain connects TRBV4-1 to TRBJ2-5; 8 nucleotides line up with TRBD2. CDR1 and CDR2 from the germline V gene are MGHRA and YSYEKL. The CDR3 spans 15 residues. J lost 2 bases, V lost 4 bases, and 6 bases had no gene match.